These 20 T cell receptor beta chains were all obtained from the same sample, sequenced in a study of blood T cell repertoires in COVID-19. This table comes from immunoSEQ multiplex PCR, and its TCRdb copy is limited to in-frame clones, with some not included. The sample contains over 150,000 clones, approximately 77% of which appear only once. Sequenced sample: peripheral blood. The origin of the receptors is an elderly woman with active or convalescent COVID-19.

The chain recombines TRBV5-1 with TRBJ2-1; the match to TRBD2 covers 14 bases. V lost 0 bases to trimming and J lost 8 bases; unmatched junction nucleotides: 4. This CDR3 region has 16 residues. Germline CDR1 is SGHRS and CDR2 is YFSETQ. The CDR3 sequence: CASSLGGTSGSDEQFF. The CDR3 bases are TGCGCCAGCAGCTTGGGGGGGACTAGCGGGAGCGATGAGCAGTTCTTC.

The chain joins TRBV5-4 to TRBJ1-1; weak D call: TRBD1 (6 bases). The length of the CDR3 is 14 residues. V was cut by 3 bases and J by 0 bases, with 9 bases left in between. Germline CDR1 and CDR2: SGHNT and YYREEE (reference sequence). Here the CDR3 DNA reads TGTGCCAGCAGCTCTCGGGACATGAACACTGAAGCTTTCTTT. As protein: CASSSRDMNTEAFF.

The V gene is TRBV5-6, the J gene TRBJ2-5, with D maybe TRBD1 (5 bases). The CDR3 covers 15 residues. Per the germline V gene, CDR1 is SGHDT and CDR2 is YYEEEE. V was shortened by 0 bases and J by 1 base, with 10 bases between the two germline ends. This CDR3 reads CASSLGSGFQETQYF. CDR3 DNA sequence: TGTGCCAGCAGCTTGGGGTCAGGGTTCCAAGAGACCCAGTACTTC.

The gene calls are TRBV5-6 and TRBJ2-7, with D possibly TRBD1 on 5 matching bases. The CDR3 runs to 13 residues. The ends were cut back, 1 base at V and 2 bases at J, with 7 bases in the middle. The germline V gene has CDR1 SGHDT and CDR2 YYEEEE. CDR3 amino acids: CASSLQGPYEQYF. Written as DNA, the CDR3 is TGTGCCAGCAGCTTGCAGGGCCCCTACGAGCAGTACTTC.

J is TRBJ1-1 and V is TRBV7-3; maybe TRBD1 (6 bases). The CDR3 length is 14 residues. CDR1 and CDR2 (germline): SGHTA, FQGTGA. Trimming left V 5 bases short and J 1 base short, with 11 bases between. The CDR3 nucleotides are TGTGCCAGCAGCCCCGGGGGGGCGAACACTGAAGCTTTCTTT. Translation gives CASSPGGANTEAFF.

This clone occurred once. The V and J genes are TRBV3-1 (or the pseudogene TRBV3-2) and TRBJ1-2; D is uncertain. V lost 0 bases, J lost 5 bases, and 10 bases lay in between. From germline, CDR1 is LGHDT and CDR2 YNNKEL (reference sequence). The CDR3 has 14 amino acids. The CDR3 loop reads CASSQDGQEYGYTF. The CDR3 nucleotides are TGTGCCAGCAGCCAAGATGGCCAGGAATATGGCTACACCTTC.

The chain is built from TRBV6-5 and TRBJ2-5; D is perhaps TRBD1 (5 bases). Trimming left V 6 bases short and J 0 bases short, with 8 bases between. Germline CDR1 MNHEY, CDR2 SVGAGI. The CDR3 consists of 13 residues. CDR3 in DNA: TGTGCCAGCAGAGACAGTTACCAAGAGACCCAGTACTTC. Amino acids: CASRDSYQETQYF.

In nucleotides, the CDR3 is TGTGCCAGCAGCCGCCGGGGTGAACAGGGCAACTATGGCTACACCTTC. It codes for CASSRRGEQGNYGYTF. The rearrangement joins TRBV5-4 to TRBJ1-2; weak D call: TRBD1 (6 bases). The CDR3 is 16 residues long. Trimming removed 4 bases at V and 2 bases at J, with 18 bases between. Germline CDR1 is SGHNT and CDR2 is YYREEE (reference sequence).

This chain uses TRBV18 with TRBJ2-1, with 7 positions matching TRBD2. V was clipped by 0 bases and J by 6 bases; unmatched bases: 5. CDR3 length equals 15 residues. Germline V gene data show CDR1 as KGHSH and CDR2 as LQKENI. The CDR3 nucleotides read TGTGCCAGCTCACCACCGAGGCGGACTAGCAATGAGCAGTTCTTC. This translates into CASSPPRRTSNEQFF.

The CDR3 bases are TGTGCCAGCAGCTGGAGCGGGAGGTTCTACGAGCAGTACTTC. This sequence encodes CASSWSGRFYEQYF. This chain joins TRBV5-4 and TRBJ2-7, with 9 bases that match TRBD2. V trimming: 3 bases; J trimming: 3 bases; junction bases outside the gene matches: 4. The CDR3 loop spans 14 amino acids. Germline CDR1 SGHNT, CDR2 YYREEE (reference sequence). Full variable domain (outside the CDR3, taken from reference TRBV5-4 and TRBJ2-7): ETGVTQSPTHLIKTRGQQVTLRCSSQSGHNTVSWYQQALGQGPQFIFQYYREEENGRGNFPPRFSGLQFPNYSSELNVNALELDDSALYLCASSWSGRFYEQYFGPGTRLTVT.

The chain joins TRBV9 to TRBJ2-1, with TRBD2 matching over 8 bases. Trimming cost V 0 bases and J 6 bases; bases outside gene matches: 8. Germline V CDR1 and CDR2: SGDLS, YYNGEE. The length of the CDR3 is 16 residues. CDR3: CASSVDPAGGSNEQFF. The CDR3 nucleotides are TGTGCCAGCAGCGTAGACCCCGCGGGAGGAAGCAATGAGCAGTTCTTC.

This chain joins TRBV7-9 and TRBJ2-1, with 9 bases matching TRBD2. The V and J ends lost 1 base and 6 bases, in that order; junction bases with no gene match: 4. The CDR3 is 15 residues long. Germline CDR1 SEHNR, CDR2 FQNEAQ (reference sequence). The CDR3 DNA is TGTGCCAGCAGCTTAGGTGGGACTAGCCGCAATGAGCAGTTCTTC. Translation gives CASSLGGTSRNEQFF.

This clone was detected a few times. V and J are TRBV4-1 and TRBJ1-1; no clear D. V lost 4 bases to trimming and J lost 2 bases, with 11 bases between them. The CDR3 loop spans 14 amino acids. Germline CDR1 MGHRA, CDR2 YSYEKL. This chain's CDR3 is CASSPNTLNTEAFF. The CDR3 region has the DNA TGCGCCAGCAGCCCCAACACATTAAACACTGAAGCTTTCTTT.

The chain employs TRBV19 and TRBJ1-2; TRBD1 matches at 8 bases. V was pared by 1 base and J by 5 bases, with 0 bases of the junction left unmatched. The CDR3 spans 13 residues. Germline values: CDR1 LNHDA, CDR2 SQIVND (reference sequence). DNA of the CDR3: TGTGCCAGTAGTATAGGGACAGGGTATGGCTACACCTTC. Translated: CASSIGTGYGYTF.

This chain joins TRBV7-8 and TRBJ2-7; the match to TRBD1 covers 8 bases. V trimming: 8 bases; J trimming: 4 bases; junction bases outside the gene matches: 1. The CDR3 length is 11 residues. CDR1 and CDR2 (germline): SGHVS, FQNEAQ. The CDR3 nucleotides read TGTGCCAGCCAGGGGGCATACGAGCAGTACTTC. This gives the protein CASQGAYEQYF.

The CDR3 bases are TGTGCCATCAGAAGGACAGGGCAGGGCTACACCTTC. Amino acids: CAIRRTGQGYTF. The chain recombines TRBV10-3 with TRBJ1-2; 8 bases fit TRBD1. The CDR3 consists of 12 residues. The junction had 5 bases not matched to a gene; V was cut back by 6 bases and J by 8 bases. Looked up from germline, CDR1 is ENHRY and CDR2 is SYGVKD.

The rearrangement joins TRBV18 to TRBJ2-3, with no clear D. The germline V gene encodes CDR1 KGHSH and CDR2 LQKENI. CDR3 length: 15 amino acids. V shed 3 bases and J shed 2 bases, with 12 bases lying between them. The CDR3 is CASSPLQATTDTQYF. As DNA, the CDR3 is TGTGCCAGCTCACCCTTGCAGGCGACCACAGATACGCAGTATTTT.

Within the sample, this clone is medium-sized. The genes are TRBV7-3 and TRBJ2-1; 9 nucleotides align to TRBD1. V was clipped by 0 bases and J by 6 bases; unmatched bases: 0. Germline V lookup: CDR1 SGHTA, CDR2 FQGTGA. The CDR3 runs 14 residues. CDR3 sequence reads: CASSLTDRGNEQFF. CDR3 nucleotide sequence: TGTGCCAGCAGCTTAACGGACAGGGGCAATGAGCAGTTCTTC.

The chain combines TRBV6-5 with TRBJ2-7; 8 bases are a match to TRBD1. The CDR3 length is 14 residues. V was pared by 6 bases and J by 2 bases, with 6 bases of the junction left unmatched. In germline, CDR1 is MNHEY, CDR2 SVGAGI. The CDR3 spells CASSIDRGPYEQYF. CDR3 in DNA: TGTGCCAGCAGCATCGACAGGGGACCCTACGAGCAGTACTTC.

Only one count was recorded for this clone. The chain employs TRBV9 and TRBJ2-2, with D perhaps matching TRBD2 (5 bases). V lost 3 bases and J 2 bases, leaving 8 bases between the germline ends. The CDR3 is 14 residues long. The germline gives CDR1 SGDLS, CDR2 YYNGEE. The CDR3 spells CASSARTNTGELFF. The CDR3, as DNA: TGTGCCAGCAGCGCCCGGACTAACACCGGGGAGCTGTTTTTT.